This T cell receptor beta chain comes out of a study of CD8 T cells in Susac syndrome. Random hexamers were used to reverse transcribe an amount of 0.5 to 1 ug RNA. The method of amplification for TCR beta CDR3 was immunoSEQ multiplex PCR, covering 54 Vbeta and 13 Jbeta. TCRdb reprocessed the immunoSEQ multiplex PCR reads via MiXCR and lists one record per CDR3 protein. The table records 80,000 or so distinct CDR3 sequences, 85% to 95% of them present only once. Germline CDR1 is LGHDT and CDR2 is YNNKEL (reference sequence). V lost 1 base to trimming and J lost 4 bases, with 16 bases between them. The CDR3 loop spans 17 amino acids. TEMRA cells were FACS-enriched, unlike CD8+ and CD4+ T cells, which were negatively isolated.

The source of this sequence is a human donor with Susac syndrome. The V call is TRBV3-1, the J call TRBJ2-2; either TRBD1 or TRBD2 may fit D (6 bases each). Sequenced input: CD4+ T cells from PBMCs. The CDR3 is CASSQGFGGYGTGELFF. CDR3 in DNA: TGTGCCAGCAGCCAAGGTTTCGGGGGCTATGGCACCGGGGAGCTGTTTTTT. Based on the CDR3 plus reference TRBV3-1 and TRBJ2-2, the full variable domain is DTAVSQTPKYLVTQMGNDKSIKCEQNLGHDTMYWYKQDSKKFLKIMFSYNNKELIINETVPNRFSPKSPDKAHLNLHINSLELGDSAVYFCASSQGFGGYGTGELFFGEGSRLTVL.